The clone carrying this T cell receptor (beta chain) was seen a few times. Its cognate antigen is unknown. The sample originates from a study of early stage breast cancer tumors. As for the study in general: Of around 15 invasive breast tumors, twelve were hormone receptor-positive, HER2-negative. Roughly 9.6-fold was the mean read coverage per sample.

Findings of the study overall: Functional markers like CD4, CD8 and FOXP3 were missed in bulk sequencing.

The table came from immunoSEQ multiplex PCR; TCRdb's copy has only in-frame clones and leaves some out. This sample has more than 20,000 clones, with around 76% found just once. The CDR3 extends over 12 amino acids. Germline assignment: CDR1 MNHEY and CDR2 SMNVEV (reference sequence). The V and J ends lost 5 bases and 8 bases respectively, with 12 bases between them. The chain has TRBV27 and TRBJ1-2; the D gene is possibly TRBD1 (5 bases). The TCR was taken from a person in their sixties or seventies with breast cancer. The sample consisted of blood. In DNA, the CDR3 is TGTGCCAGCAGTGCGCAGGGAAGAGGCTACACCTTC. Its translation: CASSAQGRGYTF.